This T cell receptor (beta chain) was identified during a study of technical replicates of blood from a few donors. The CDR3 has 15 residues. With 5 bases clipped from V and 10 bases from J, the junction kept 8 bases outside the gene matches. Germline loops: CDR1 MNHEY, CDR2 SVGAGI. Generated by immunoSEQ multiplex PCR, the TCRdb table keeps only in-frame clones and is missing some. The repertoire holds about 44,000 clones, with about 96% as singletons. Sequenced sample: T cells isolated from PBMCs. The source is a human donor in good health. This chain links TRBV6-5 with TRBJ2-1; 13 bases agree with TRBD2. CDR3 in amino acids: CASSLSGTSGVEQFF. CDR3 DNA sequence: TGTGCCAGCAGTCTCTCCGGGACTAGCGGGGTGGAGCAGTTCTTC.